The present TCR beta chain was sequenced within a study of blood T cell repertoires in COVID-19. The table came from immunoSEQ multiplex PCR; TCRdb's copy has only in-frame clones and leaves some out. The table includes 50,000 or so clones, more than 90% detected once. Germline trimming cut 1 base from V and 8 bases from J; bases unmatched to any gene: 3. This CDR3 spans 12 amino acids. Germline V gene data show CDR1 as GTSNPN and CDR2 as SVGIG (reference sequence). The chain combines TRBV30 with TRBJ2-5; TRBD2 aligns across 8 bases. The sample comprised peripheral blood. The sequence was obtained from a human donor in a cohort sampled during active COVID-19. CDR3 amino acids: CAWSEGLVTQYF. The CDR3 DNA is TGTGCCTGGAGTGAGGGACTAGTCACCCAGTACTTC. The whole variable domain, filled in from reference TRBV30 and TRBJ2-5, reads SQTIHQWPATLVQPVGSPLSLECTVEGTSNPNLYWYRQAAGRGLQLLFYSVGIGQISSEVPQNLSASRPQDRQFILSSKKLLLSDSGFYLCAWSEGLVTQYFGPGTRLLVL.